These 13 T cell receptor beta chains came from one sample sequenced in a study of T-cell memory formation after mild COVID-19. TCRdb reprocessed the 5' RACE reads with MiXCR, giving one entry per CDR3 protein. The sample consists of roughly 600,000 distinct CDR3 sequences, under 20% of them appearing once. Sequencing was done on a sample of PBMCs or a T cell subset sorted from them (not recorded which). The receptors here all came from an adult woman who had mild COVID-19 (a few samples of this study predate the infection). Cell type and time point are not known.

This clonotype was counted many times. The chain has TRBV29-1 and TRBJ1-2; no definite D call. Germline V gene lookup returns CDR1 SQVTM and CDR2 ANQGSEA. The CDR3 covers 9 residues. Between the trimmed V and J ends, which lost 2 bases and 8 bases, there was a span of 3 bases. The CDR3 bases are TGCAGCGTTGAATACGGCTACACCTTC. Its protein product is CSVEYGYTF.

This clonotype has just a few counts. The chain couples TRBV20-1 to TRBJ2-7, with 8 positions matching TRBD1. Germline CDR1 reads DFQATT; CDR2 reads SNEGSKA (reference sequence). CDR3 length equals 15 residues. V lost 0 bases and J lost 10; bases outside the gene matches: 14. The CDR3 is CSARDLGRGQAEQYF. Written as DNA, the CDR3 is TGCAGTGCTAGAGATCTCGGTCGGGGACAGGCGGAACAGTACTTC.

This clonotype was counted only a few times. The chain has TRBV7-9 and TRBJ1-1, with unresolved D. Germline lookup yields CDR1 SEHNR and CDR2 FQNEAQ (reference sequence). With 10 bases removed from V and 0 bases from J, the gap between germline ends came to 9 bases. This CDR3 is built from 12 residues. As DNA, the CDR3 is TGTGCCATACCGAAAGTGAACACTGAAGCTTTCTTT. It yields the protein CAIPKVNTEAFF.

The CDR3 protein is CASSQDRPSGRYNEQFF. The CDR3 DNA is TGCGCCAGCAGCCAAGATCGGCCCAGCGGGCGATACAATGAGCAGTTCTTC. The V and J genes are TRBV4-3 and TRBJ2-1; the D gene is possibly TRBD2 (6 bases). The CDR3 runs to 17 residues. In germline, CDR1 is LGHNA, CDR2 YSLEER. Trimming removed 0 bases at V and 4 bases at J, with 16 bases between.

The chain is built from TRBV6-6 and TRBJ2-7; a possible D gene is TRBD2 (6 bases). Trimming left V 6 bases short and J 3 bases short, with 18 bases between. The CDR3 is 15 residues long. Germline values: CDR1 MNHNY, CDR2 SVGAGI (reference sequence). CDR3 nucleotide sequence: TGTGCCAGCAGGTACCGGGACTCGGAGGTCTACGAGCAGTACTTC. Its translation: CASRYRDSEVYEQYF.

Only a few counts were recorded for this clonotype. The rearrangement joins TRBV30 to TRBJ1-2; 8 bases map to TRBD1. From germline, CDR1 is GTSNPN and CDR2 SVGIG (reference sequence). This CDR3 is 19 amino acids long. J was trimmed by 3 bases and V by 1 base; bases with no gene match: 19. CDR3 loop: CAWSDPRDRMRTGYYGYTF. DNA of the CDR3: TGTGCCTGGAGTGATCCCCGGGACAGGATGAGGACCGGGTACTATGGCTACACCTTC.

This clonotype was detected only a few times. DNA of the CDR3: TGCAGTGCTAGACCCTCCTACGAGGGAGCGGATACGCAGTATTTT. This codes for CSARPSYEGADTQYF. V is TRBV20-1 and J is TRBJ2-3, with D possibly being TRBD2 (5 bases). The V gene lost 2 bases and the J gene lost 6 bases, with 18 bases spanning the gap. CDR3 size: 15 residues. From germline, CDR1 is DFQATT and CDR2 SNEGSKA (reference sequence).

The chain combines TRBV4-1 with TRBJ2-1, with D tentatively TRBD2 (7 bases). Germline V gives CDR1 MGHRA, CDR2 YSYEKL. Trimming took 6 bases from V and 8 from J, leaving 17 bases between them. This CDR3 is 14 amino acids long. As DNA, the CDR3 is TGCGCCAGCAGTAGGGGGGGCCCCTTGGATGAGCAGTTCTTC. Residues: CASSRGGPLDEQFF.

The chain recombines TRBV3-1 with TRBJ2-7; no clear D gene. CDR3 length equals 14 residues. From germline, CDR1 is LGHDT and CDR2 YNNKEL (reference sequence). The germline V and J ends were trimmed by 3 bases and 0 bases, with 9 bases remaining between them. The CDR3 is CASSHWGNSYEQYF. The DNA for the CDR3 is TGTGCCAGCAGCCATTGGGGTAACTCCTACGAGCAGTACTTC.

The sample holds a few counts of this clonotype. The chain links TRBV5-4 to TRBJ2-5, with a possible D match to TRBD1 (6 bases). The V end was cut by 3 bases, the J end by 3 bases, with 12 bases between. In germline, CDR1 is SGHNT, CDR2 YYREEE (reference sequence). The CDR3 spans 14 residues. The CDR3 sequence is CASSWGRGKETQYF. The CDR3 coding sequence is TGTGCCAGCAGCTGGGGCAGGGGCAAAGAGACCCAGTACTTC.

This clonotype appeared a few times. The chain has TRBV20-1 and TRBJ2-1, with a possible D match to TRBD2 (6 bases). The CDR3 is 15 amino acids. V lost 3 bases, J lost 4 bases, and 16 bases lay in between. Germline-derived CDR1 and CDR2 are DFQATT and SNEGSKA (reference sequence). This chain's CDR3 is CSASGSEWGYNEQFF. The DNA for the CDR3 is TGCAGTGCTAGCGGGAGCGAATGGGGATACAATGAGCAGTTCTTC.

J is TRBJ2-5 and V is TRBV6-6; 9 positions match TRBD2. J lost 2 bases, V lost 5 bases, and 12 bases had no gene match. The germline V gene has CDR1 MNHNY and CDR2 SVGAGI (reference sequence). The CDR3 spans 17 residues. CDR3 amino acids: CASSRLRSGGQQETQYF. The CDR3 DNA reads TGTGCCAGCAGTCGACTGCGGAGCGGGGGGCAACAAGAGACCCAGTACTTC.

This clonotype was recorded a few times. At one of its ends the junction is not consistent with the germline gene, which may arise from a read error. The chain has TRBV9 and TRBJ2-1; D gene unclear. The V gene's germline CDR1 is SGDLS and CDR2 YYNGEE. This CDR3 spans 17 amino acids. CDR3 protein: CASNSQVSDVGYYEQFF. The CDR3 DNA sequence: TGTGCCAGCAACTCCCAAGTCTCGGACGTAGGCTACTATGAGCAGTTCTTC.